This is a list of T cell receptor beta chains from one sample in a study of T cell responses to AZD1222 COVID-19 vaccine. Here immunoSEQ multiplex PCR was the method, and the copy in TCRdb shows in-frame clones only, minus some. The sample gives more than 60,000 clones, more than 85% of which show up once; 17% is in the top ten. The input for sequencing was peripheral blood, taken on day 0 of AZD1222 vaccination. The receptors were gathered from an adult in good health. Both conserved end residues are part of each CDR3. The D gene is left open where the match is weak. Only part of the rows carry a size: once, few, many, or a class if the clone is expanded.

d_gene | j_gene | abundance | v_gene | CDR3nt | CDR3aa
- | TRBJ2-5 | - | TRBV5-6 | TGTGCCAGCAGCTTAAGGCCGGGCGAGACCCAGTACTTC | CASSLRPGETQYF
TRBD1 | TRBJ1-3 | - | TRBV27 | TGTGCCAGCAACATGGACAGGGTCAGTGGAAACACCATATATTTT | CASNMDRVSGNTIYF
TRBD2 | TRBJ2-1 | - | TRBV6-4 | TGTGCCAGCAGTCCCGGGACTAGGGGGTTTGATGAGCAGTTCTTC | CASSPGTRGFDEQFF
- | TRBJ2-3 | - | TRBV19 | TGTGCCAGTAGTCTCCGCAGGGCTGGGACAGATACGCAGTATTTT | CASSLRRAGTDTQYF
- | TRBJ2-7 | - | TRBV13 | TGTGCCAGCAGCTTATTATCGGGCGAGCAGTACTTC | CASSLLSGEQYF
TRBD2 | TRBJ2-1 | - | TRBV27 | TGTGCCAGCTCCGTATTCGGGACTAGCTGGAACAATGAGCAGTTCTTC | CASSVFGTSWNNEQFF
- | TRBJ2-2 | - | TRBV30 | TGTGCCTGGAGCCGGGGACGAGGTGGCGGGGAGCTGTTTTTT | CAWSRGRGGGELFF
TRBD1 | TRBJ1-5 | - | TRBV19 | TGTGCCAGCGGACAGGGCGGTCAGCCCCAGCATTTT | CASGQGGQPQHF
TRBD2 | TRBJ2-3 | - | TRBV11-2 | TGTGCCAGCAGTCGGACTAGCGGGGGGGTTACAGATACGCAGTATTTT | CASSRTSGGVTDTQYF
- | TRBJ1-2 | - | TRBV6-5 | TGTGCCAGCAGTTACACCCGATGGGGAGGCTACACCTTC | CASSYTRWGGYTF
- | TRBJ1-1 | - | TRBV7-3 | TGTGCCAGCAGCTTAAATGGGGACACTGAAGCTTTCTTT | CASSLNGDTEAFF
TRBD1 | TRBJ1-2 | once | TRBV6-1 | TGTGCCAGCAGTGACCCCGGGCAGGGGGCTTTCGTCTATGGCTACACCTTC | CASSDPGQGAFVYGYTF
- | TRBJ2-1 | few | TRBV28 | TGTGCCAGCAGTCCCCTGAGCTCCTACAATGAGCAGTTCTTC | CASSPLSSYNEQFF
- | TRBJ1-1 | - | TRBV6-4 | TGTGCCAGCAGTGTGGAGGGGCTGGGGAACACTGAAGCTTTCTTT | CASSVEGLGNTEAFF
- | TRBJ1-5 | - | TRBV28 | TGTGCCAGCAGTTTAGGGGAGGATCAGCCCCAGCATTTT | CASSLGEDQPQHF
TRBD1 | TRBJ1-2 | - | TRBV19 | TGTGCCAGTAGTCCCGGGACAGCGAACTATGGCTACACCTTC | CASSPGTANYGYTF
TRBD1 | TRBJ2-1 | - | TRBV5-6 | TGTGCCAGCAGCTTAGGACCGGGACAGGGTCCGTTCTTC | CASSLGPGQGPFF
- | TRBJ1-1 | - | TRBV5-4 | TGTGCCAGCAGCTTGGCGGCAGCGAACACTGAAGCTTTCTTT | CASSLAAANTEAFF
TRBD1 | TRBJ2-7 | - | TRBV25-1 | TGTGCCAGCAGTGAATTGGGACAGTTCTCCTACGAGCAGTACTTC | CASSELGQFSYEQYF
- | TRBJ2-2 | - | TRBV4-3 | TGCGCCAGCAGCCAAGGGTCGGCTCGGGGGCGAGGAACCGGGGAGCTGTTTTTT | CASSQGSARGRGTGELFF
TRBD1 | TRBJ1-2 | - | TRBV5-1 | TGCGCCAGCAAAGCACAGGGGCCCAACTATGGCTACACCTTC | CASKAQGPNYGYTF
- | TRBJ1-2 | - | TRBV6-2/TRBV6-3 | TGTGCCAGCAGTTACGCAGGGCACATCTATGGCTACACCTTC | CASSYAGHIYGYTF
- | TRBJ1-1 | once | TRBV4-3 | TGCGCCAGCAGCCAGGGCCATTGGGGGACGGGGGAAGCTTTCTTT | CASSQGHWGTGEAFF
- | TRBJ1-2 | - | TRBV6-1 | TGTGCCAGCAGTGAATTGGGTACAGGGAACTATGGCTACACCTTC | CASSELGTGNYGYTF
- | TRBJ2-4 | - | TRBV27 | TGTGCCAGCAGTTTAATGGGGACAAGGAACATTCAGTACTTC | CASSLMGTRNIQYF
- | TRBJ2-4 | - | TRBV6-1 | TGTGCCAGCAGTGAATCCCTCCATGGACCGAACATTCAGTACTTC | CASSESLHGPNIQYF
TRBD2 | TRBJ2-3 | - | TRBV6-5 | TGTGCCACCCGTCTAGCGGGAGTAGATACGCAGTATTTT | CATRLAGVDTQYF
TRBD1 | TRBJ2-5 | - | TRBV11-3 | TGTGCCAGCAGCGCTCGGACAGGGGGAATGGAGACCCAGTACTTC | CASSARTGGMETQYF
- | TRBJ1-4 | - | TRBV9 | TGTGCCAGCAGCGTAGATGTAGGAGGGGCCGAAGAAAAACTGTTTTTT | CASSVDVGGAEEKLFF
- | TRBJ1-1 | - | TRBV7-3 | TGTGCCAGCAGCTTGAGAGGGTCTGAAGCTTTCTTT | CASSLRGSEAFF
TRBD2 | TRBJ2-1 | - | TRBV7-9 | TGTGCCAGCAGCCTCCGGACTAGCGGGGGGCACAATGAGCAGTTCTTC | CASSLRTSGGHNEQFF
- | TRBJ1-6 | once | TRBV10-2 | TGCGCCAGCAGTGATCAAGGAAATTCACCCCTCCACTTT | CASSDQGNSPLHF
TRBD1 | TRBJ1-4 | - | TRBV30 | TGTGCCTGGAGTCTTAACGCTGGGACAGGGGGCTTCGGTGAAAAACTGTTTTTT | CAWSLNAGTGGFGEKLFF
TRBD1 | TRBJ2-1 | - | TRBV11-3 | TGTGCCAGCAGCCCGGGACAGGGGGACGATGAGCAGTTCTTC | CASSPGQGDDEQFF
- | TRBJ1-2 | - | TRBV11-3 | TGTGCCAGCAGCTTAGAGGCGGGGGGCTATGGCTACACCTTC | CASSLEAGGYGYTF
TRBD1 | TRBJ1-2 | - | TRBV27 | TGTGCCAGCAGTTTATGGCAGGGGGGGGATGGCTACACCTTC | CASSLWQGGDGYTF
TRBD1 | TRBJ1-6 | - | TRBV7-2 | TGTGCCAGCAGCTTATCAAGACAGGGGGATTCACCCCTCCACTTT | CASSLSRQGDSPLHF
TRBD1 | TRBJ1-6 | - | TRBV3-1/TRBV3-2 | TGTGCCAGCAGCCAAGGGACAGGGGGCTATAATTCACCCCTCCACTTT | CASSQGTGGYNSPLHF
- | TRBJ2-7 | - | TRBV27 | TGTGCCAGCGGTGGGGGCTCCTACGAGCAGTACTTC | CASGGGSYEQYF